This note documents a single T cell receptor beta chain sequence. This sample was taken from a study of control samples from healthy donors and cancer patients. The protocol was immunoSEQ multiplex PCR, while the TCRdb copy is restricted to in-frame clones and leaves out a portion. This table has 200,000 or so clones, roughly 94% appearing once. This CDR3 comprises 21 residues. V lost 10 bases to trimming and J lost 0 bases; unmatched junction nucleotides: 22. Germline CDR1 is LNHDA and CDR2 is SQIVND (reference sequence). The source is a man aged 45-65 years in good health. This chain connects TRBV19 to TRBJ1-5; TRBD1 aligns across 12 bases. Sample: blood. CDR3 DNA: TGTGCCACTTATAAAGGGACCGGGACAGGGGGCCGACTATATAGCAATCAGCCCCAGCATTTT. Its protein product is CATYKGTGTGGRLYSNQPQHF.